Shown below are 17 T cell receptor beta chains from a single sample sequenced in a study of radiotherapy plus CTLA-4 blockade in lung cancer. Profiled with immunoSEQ multiplex PCR; TCRdb holds only in-frame clones, not every one. The sample contains around 49,000 clones, about 88% of which appear only once. The input for sequencing was peripheral blood, taken from a patient treated with radiotherapy plus ipilimumab. These receptors all stem from a human donor with non-small cell lung cancer whose response to radiotherapy plus ipilimumab could not be evaluated.

The chain's CDR3 is CASKYEEAPGELFF. The CDR3 region has the DNA TGTGCCAGCAAGTATGAGGAGGCCCCCGGGGAGCTGTTTTTT. J is TRBJ2-2 and V is TRBV2, with D perhaps matching TRBD2 (5 bases). The CDR3 is 14 amino acids. Germline V gives CDR1 SNHLY, CDR2 FYNNEI. With 7 bases removed from V and 6 bases from J, the gap between germline ends came to 15 bases.

V usage is TRBV20-1 and J usage is TRBJ2-1; 8 bases are a match to TRBD2. Germline CDR1 reads DFQATT; CDR2 reads SNEGSKA (reference sequence). The trim removed 1 base at V and 10 bases at J, leaving 0 bases unmatched. The CDR3 is 11 amino acids. For the CDR3, the DNA is TGCAGTGCTAGAGGACTAGCGGAGCAGTTCTTC. Translation: CSARGLAEQFF.

This chain links TRBV2 with TRBJ1-1; D is unresolved. Germline V gene sequence: CDR1 SNHLY, CDR2 FYNNEI. There are 10 residues in the CDR3. V was shortened by 10 bases and J by 11 bases, with 14 bases between the two germline ends. The CDR3 spells CATISGVAFF. The CDR3 DNA reads as TGTGCCACTATCAGCGGAGTGGCTTTCTTT.

This chain links TRBV29-1 with TRBJ2-1; 10 nucleotides align to TRBD2. V was pared by 1 base and J by 8 bases, with 5 bases of the junction left unmatched. CDR1 is SQVTM, CDR2 ANQGSEA, per germline. The CDR3 contains 14 residues. CDR3 nucleotides: TGCAGCGTTGAAGGTCTAGCGGGAGTGGATGAGCAGTTCTTC. This sequence encodes CSVEGLAGVDEQFF.

The V gene is TRBV29-1, the J gene TRBJ2-3; a weak D match, TRBD1 (6 bases). The CDR3 extends over 14 amino acids. V gave up 7 bases and J gave up 0 bases, with 14 bases separating them. The germline V gene has CDR1 SQVTM and CDR2 ANQGSEA. The CDR3 loop is CSAKGTFSTDTQYF. The DNA of the CDR3 is TGCAGCGCAAAGGGGACATTTAGCACAGATACGCAGTATTTT.

This chain connects TRBV2 to TRBJ2-7; D is uncertain. Per germline, CDR1 SNHLY and CDR2 FYNNEI. Trimming cost V 3 bases and J 4 bases, with 13 bases left between them. The CDR3 is 14 residues long. CDR3 coding DNA: TGTGCCAGCAGTGACCCGAACAGCCTATACGAGCAGTACTTC. Amino acids: CASSDPNSLYEQYF.

J is TRBJ2-5 and V is TRBV5-1; 9 positions agree with TRBD1. Germline CDR1 SGHRS, CDR2 YFSETQ. The CDR3 totals 15 residues. V trimming: 4 bases; J trimming: 1 base; junction bases outside the gene matches: 5. The CDR3 sequence: CASSLDRGGQETQYF. The DNA of the CDR3 is TGCGCCAGCAGCCTGGACAGGGGCGGCCAAGAGACCCAGTACTTC. The entire variable domain, with the rest obtained from reference TRBV5-1 and TRBJ2-5, is as follows: KAGVTQTPRYLIKTRGQQVTLSCSPISGHRSVSWYQQTPGQGLQFLFEYFSETQRNKGNFPGRFSGRQFSNSRSEMNVSTLELGDSALYLCASSLDRGGQETQYFGPGTRLLVL.

The V call is TRBV2, the J call TRBJ2-1; perhaps TRBD2 as D (6 bases). This CDR3 has 13 amino acids. Deletions cut 3 bases from V and 9 bases from J, with 12 bases between. Germline assignment: CDR1 SNHLY and CDR2 FYNNEI. CDR3 nucleotide sequence: TGTGCCAGCAGTGAGGAGGGGCCAAGTGAGCAGTTCTTC. The encoded protein is CASSEEGPSEQFF. Combining the CDR3 with reference TRBV2 and TRBJ2-1 gives the whole variable domain EPEVTQTPSHQVTQMGQEVILRCVPISNHLYFYWYRQILGQKVEFLVSFYNNEISEKSEIFDDQFSVERPDGSNFTLKIRSTKLEDSAMYFCASSEEGPSEQFFGPGTRLTVL.

In regard to this clone: Other DNA sequences within the sample encode an identical CDR3. The J gene is TRBJ1-2, the V gene TRBV4-3; 7 bases line up with TRBD1. CDR1 and CDR2 (germline): LGHNA, YSLEER. The ends lost 0 bases at V and 8 bases at J; junction bases unmatched: 6. This CDR3 comprises 14 residues. CDR3 region: CASSQDEGARGYTF. As DNA, the CDR3 is TGCGCCAGCAGCCAAGATGAGGGGGCGAGGGGCTACACCTTC.

The chain links TRBV5-1 to TRBJ2-6, with D possibly matching TRBD1 (6 bases). Germline V lookup: CDR1 SGHRS, CDR2 YFSETQ. V gave up 4 bases and J gave up 0 bases, with 14 bases separating them. The CDR3 totals 17 residues. CDR3 protein: CASSNNRESSGANVLTF. In DNA, the CDR3 is TGCGCCAGCAGCAACAACAGGGAGAGCTCTGGGGCCAACGTCCTGACTTTC.

The chain joins TRBV4-1 to TRBJ2-4, with unresolved D. This CDR3 contains 15 residues. V was pared by 3 bases and J by 0 bases, with 9 bases between. Germline CDR1 MGHRA, CDR2 YSYEKL. CDR3 DNA: TGCGCCAGCAGCCAGCGTCTGCTAGCCAAAAACATTCAGTACTTC. This codes for CASSQRLLAKNIQYF.

The table lists this clone with a count of one. This chain links TRBV29-1 with TRBJ1-3; no reliable D call. This CDR3 is 13 amino acids long. CDR1 is SQVTM and CDR2 is ANQGSEA in the germline V gene. V dropped 8 bases and J dropped 0 bases, with 11 bases sitting between them. CDR3 residues: CSFRQNSGNTIYF. In DNA form, the CDR3 reads TGCAGCTTTAGACAAAACTCTGGAAACACCATATATTTT.

The chain's CDR3 is CASSYQAISRGYTF. CDR3 nucleotide sequence: TGTGCCAGCAGCTATCAGGCGATTTCTCGAGGCTACACCTTC. The chain uses TRBV7-2 and TRBJ1-2; D call uncertain. The germline V gene encodes CDR1 SGHTA and CDR2 FQGNSA. The CDR3 covers 14 residues. V lost 4 bases to trimming and J lost 8 bases, with 17 bases between them.

The CDR3: CASSQTGYEQYF. The CDR3 DNA sequence: TGTGCCAGCAGTCAAACAGGCTACGAGCAGTACTTC. The chain combines TRBV6-1 with TRBJ2-7; the D gene is possibly TRBD1 (5 bases). Trimming shortened V by 5 bases and J by 3 bases, and 8 bases separated the two germline ends. Germline CDR1 MNHNS, CDR2 SASEGT. The CDR3 covers 12 residues.

The chain is built from TRBV18 and TRBJ2-6; 7 nucleotides align to TRBD2. The ends lost 1 base at V and 0 bases at J; junction bases unmatched: 3. CDR1 is KGHSH, CDR2 LQKENI, per germline. The CDR3 covers 17 residues. In DNA, the CDR3 is TGTGCCAGCTCACCACAAGCGGGGAGCTCTGGGGCCAACGTCCTGACTTTC. This gives the protein CASSPQAGSSGANVLTF.

The chain is built from TRBV9 and TRBJ1-3, with a possible D match to TRBD1 (6 bases). The length of the CDR3 is 15 residues. V dropped 4 bases and J dropped 0 bases, with 11 bases sitting between them. CDR1 SGDLS and CDR2 YYNGEE come from the germline V gene. The CDR3 bases are TGTGCCAGCAGCCCTCAGGGGAACTCTGGAAACACCATATATTTT. It is translated as CASSPQGNSGNTIYF.

V and J are TRBV4-3 and TRBJ2-3, with TRBD2 matching over 7 bases. The CDR3 length is 18 residues. After removal of 2 bases from V and 2 bases from J, the junction contained 13 bases not matched to a gene. Germline V gene data show CDR1 as LGHNA and CDR2 as YSLEER. The CDR3, as DNA: TGCGCCAGCAGCCAACGTGCGCGGGCGGGAGTAAACACAGATACGCAGTATTTT. Protein product: CASSQRARAGVNTDTQYF.